Presented here are 23 T cell receptor beta chains from one specimen sequenced in a study of blood T cell repertoires in COVID-19. The method was immunoSEQ multiplex PCR; TCRdb's version includes in-frame clones alone and lacks a portion of them. The sample includes about 220,000 clones, approximately 83% seen only once; the top ten take around 2%. The sequenced sample was peripheral blood. Receptor source: a woman aged 60-75 years with acute or convalescent COVID-19.

The chain recombines TRBV27 with TRBJ1-5; the D gene is possibly TRBD1 (6 bases). This CDR3 has 14 residues. V was clipped by 10 bases and J by 2 bases, with 15 bases between them. Germline lookup yields CDR1 MNHEY and CDR2 SMNVEV (reference sequence). CDR3 nucleotide sequence: TGTGCCACCAGAGGGGGTTCTGGCAATCAGCCCCAGCATTTT. Translation: CATRGGSGNQPQHF.

The count of this clone is one. The chain is built from TRBV5-1 and TRBJ1-1; D possibly corresponds to TRBD1 (6 bases). The germline gives CDR1 SGHRS, CDR2 YFSETQ. V lost 4 bases and J lost 0, with 13 bases in between. This CDR3 region has 15 residues. DNA for the CDR3: TGCGCCAGCAGCCCGGACAGCCCACTGAACACTGAAGCTTTCTTT. Protein sequence: CASSPDSPLNTEAFF.

The DNA of the CDR3 is TGTGCCATCAGTGAGGAGGCGGAAAACAATGAGCAGTTCTTC. Its translation: CAISEEAENNEQFF. The rearrangement links TRBV10-3 to TRBJ2-1; the D is unclear. Germline-derived CDR1 and CDR2 are ENHRY and SYGVKD. V was trimmed by 2 bases and J by 5 bases, leaving 10 bases between them. This CDR3 spans 14 amino acids.

This clone turned up a few times. The V and J genes are TRBV30 and TRBJ1-2; maybe TRBD1 (6 bases). Trimming pared 1 base from V and 2 bases from J, leaving 14 bases between. Germline lookup yields CDR1 GTSNPN and CDR2 SVGIG (reference sequence). CDR3 size: 15 residues. CDR3 in amino acids: CAWSGRKQGNYGYTF. The CDR3 DNA sequence: TGTGCCTGGAGTGGTCGGAAACAGGGAAACTATGGCTACACCTTC. The full variable domain, rest sourced from reference TRBV30 and TRBJ1-2, is SQTIHQWPATLVQPVGSPLSLECTVEGTSNPNLYWYRQAAGRGLQLLFYSVGIGQISSEVPQNLSASRPQDRQFILSSKKLLLSDSGFYLCAWSGRKQGNYGYTFGSGTRLTVV.

The gene calls are TRBV7-8 and TRBJ2-1; 12 bases line up with TRBD2. The germline CDR1 and CDR2 sequences are SGHVS and FQNEAQ. CDR3 length equals 15 residues. The J segment lost 5 bases and the V segment lost 5 bases, leaving 4 bases of the junction unmatched. CDR3 sequence (DNA): TGTGCCAGCAGCCACGGACTAGCGGGGAACAATGAGCAGTTCTTC. Translation gives CASSHGLAGNNEQFF.

V usage is TRBV5-4 and J usage is TRBJ1-3; no clear D gene. Germline CDR1 reads SGHNT; CDR2 reads YYREEE (reference sequence). V shed 3 bases and J shed 5 bases, with 6 bases lying between them. The CDR3 runs 12 residues. This chain's CDR3 is CASSSGRNTIYF. The CDR3 nucleotides read TGTGCCAGCAGCTCCGGGAGAAACACCATATATTTT.

This chain links TRBV20-1 with TRBJ1-5; D is unresolved. Trimming pared 3 bases from V and 4 bases from J, leaving 13 bases between. Germline V lookup: CDR1 DFQATT, CDR2 SNEGSKA (reference sequence). The CDR3 has 14 amino acids. The CDR3 DNA follows: TGCAGTGCTAGTTCGTTACAGTTAAATCAGCCCCAGCATTTT. It yields the protein CSASSLQLNQPQHF.

V and J are TRBV9 and TRBJ1-1; no firm D call. The germline V and J ends were trimmed by 4 bases and 1 base, with 8 bases remaining between them. Per the germline V gene, CDR1 is SGDLS and CDR2 is YYNGEE. This CDR3 has 13 residues. CDR3 sequence reads: CASSKSGNTEAFF. Here the CDR3 DNA reads TGTGCCAGCAGCAAATCGGGGAACACTGAAGCTTTCTTT.

This chain connects TRBV19 to TRBJ1-5, with 7 bases lining up with TRBD1. V lost 4 bases and J lost 6; bases outside the gene matches: 21. Germline CDR1 reads LNHDA; CDR2 reads SQIVND (reference sequence). This CDR3 is 19 amino acids long. The CDR3 nucleotides are TGTGCCAGTAGTACCCCTCAAGCCGAGACAGGGACAGTAACTCAGCCCCAGCATTTT. Protein sequence: CASSTPQAETGTVTQPQHF. The full variable domain, in which reference TRBV19 and TRBJ1-5 provide the parts outside the CDR3, is DGGITQSPKYLFRKEGQNVTLSCEQNLNHDAMYWYRQDPGQGLRLIYYSQIVNDFQKGDIAEGYSVSREKKESFPLTVTSAQKNPTAFYLCASSTPQAETGTVTQPQHFGDGTRLSIL.

This chain connects TRBV5-1 to TRBJ2-2; TRBD1 matches at 11 bases. This CDR3 spans 17 amino acids. Germline loops: CDR1 SGHRS, CDR2 YFSETQ. With V trimmed by 4 bases and J by 5 bases, 10 bases remained unmatched. Written as DNA, the CDR3 is TGCGCCAGCAGCACCTTCGGACAGGGGGCAGGTACCGGGGAGCTGTTTTTT. Its protein is CASSTFGQGAGTGELFF.

The J gene is TRBJ1-4, the V gene TRBV3-1 (or the pseudogene TRBV3-2); D gene ambiguous. The germline V and J ends were trimmed by 3 bases and 8 bases, with 13 bases remaining between them. The CDR3 is 14 residues long. Per germline, CDR1 LGHDT and CDR2 YNNKEL (reference sequence). This CDR3 reads CASSQYQIGEKLFF. The CDR3 region has the DNA TGTGCCAGCAGCCAGTATCAGATCGGGGAAAAACTGTTTTTT.

This clone came up a few times. Other DNA sequences from this sample encode an identical CDR3 as well. The V call is TRBV6-1, the J call TRBJ1-5; no clear D gene. The CDR3 runs to 14 residues. Trimming shortened V by 2 bases and J by 4 bases, and 9 bases separated the two germline ends. The germline V gene has CDR1 MNHNS and CDR2 SASEGT. In DNA form, the CDR3 reads TGTGCCAGCAGTGAATCTACCGGGAATCAGCCCCAGCATTTT. As protein: CASSESTGNQPQHF.

The chain recombines TRBV5-6 with TRBJ1-3; 7 bases align to TRBD1. With 0 bases clipped from V and 1 base from J, the junction kept 4 bases outside the gene matches. The length of the CDR3 is 16 residues. Germline loops: CDR1 SGHDT, CDR2 YYEEEE. The DNA for the CDR3 is TGTGCCAGCAGCTTGGTCCCAGGGGGGTCTGGAAACACCATATATTTT. This gives the protein CASSLVPGGSGNTIYF.

This clone was found a few times. The sample has other DNA sequences that encode this CDR3 too. J is TRBJ1-2 and V is TRBV4-2, with D uncertain. With 3 bases removed from V and 7 bases from J, the gap between germline ends came to 12 bases. The length of the CDR3 is 13 residues. The germline gives CDR1 LGHNA, CDR2 YNFKEQ. CDR3 bases: TGTGCCAGCAGCCAGGAGAGCGGTTTTGGCTACACCTTC. Encoded protein: CASSQESGFGYTF.

This sequence joins TRBV4-2 and TRBJ1-2; D is perhaps TRBD1 (6 bases). Trimming left V 2 bases short and J 4 bases short, with 17 bases between. This CDR3 region has 16 residues. CDR1 LGHNA and CDR2 YNFKEQ come from the germline V gene. This CDR3 reads CASSQRGGGSGYGYTF. For the CDR3, the DNA is TGTGCCAGCAGCCAAAGGGGGGGAGGGTCTGGCTATGGCTACACCTTC.

The chain has TRBV28 and TRBJ1-3, with D perhaps matching TRBD1 (5 bases). CDR3 length equals 16 residues. With 2 bases removed from V and 1 base from J, the gap between germline ends came to 12 bases. Germline V lookup: CDR1 MDHEN, CDR2 SYDVKM. CDR3 sequence (DNA): TGTGCCAGCAGTTTAGACAGTGGGGTGTCTGGAAACACCATATATTTT. This codes for CASSLDSGVSGNTIYF. Complete variable domain (other parts from reference TRBV28 and TRBJ1-3): DVKVTQSSRYLVKRTGEKVFLECVQDMDHENMFWYRQDPGLGLRLIYFSYDVKMKEKGDIPEGYSVSREKKERFSLILESASTNQTSMYLCASSLDSGVSGNTIYFGEGSWLTVV.

This chain connects TRBV5-1 to TRBJ1-5; no definite D call. From germline, CDR1 is SGHRS and CDR2 YFSETQ. There are 13 residues in the CDR3. Trimming took off 0 bases at V and 5 bases at J, with 6 bases between the two ends. The CDR3 region is CASSLGLDQPQHF. The DNA of the CDR3 is TGCGCCAGCAGCTTGGGGTTAGATCAGCCCCAGCATTTT. The entire variable domain, with the rest obtained from reference TRBV5-1 and TRBJ1-5, is as follows: KAGVTQTPRYLIKTRGQQVTLSCSPISGHRSVSWYQQTPGQGLQFLFEYFSETQRNKGNFPGRFSGRQFSNSRSEMNVSTLELGDSALYLCASSLGLDQPQHFGDGTRLSIL.

The rearrangement uses TRBV7-9 and TRBJ2-5; 9 nucleotides match TRBD1. V lost 3 bases and J lost 2; bases outside the gene matches: 10. Germline assignment: CDR1 SEHNR and CDR2 FQNEAQ (reference sequence). The CDR3 contains 17 residues. The CDR3 sequence is CASSFSTGGVNQETQYF. The CDR3 nucleotides read TGTGCCAGCAGCTTCAGCACAGGGGGCGTAAATCAAGAGACCCAGTACTTC.

V usage is TRBV7-2 and J usage is TRBJ2-3; perhaps TRBD1 as D (7 bases). The V gene's germline CDR1 is SGHTA and CDR2 FQGNSA. Trimming removed 5 bases at V and 1 base at J, with 13 bases between. The CDR3 spans 15 residues. The CDR3 DNA is TGTGCCAGCAGCCCCAGCAGGGGGGGCACAGATACGCAGTATTTT. Its protein product is CASSPSRGGTDTQYF.

The chain joins TRBV6-6 to TRBJ1-6, with 7 bases matching TRBD1. The trim removed 5 bases at V and 10 bases at J, leaving 17 bases unmatched. The V gene's germline CDR1 is MNHNY and CDR2 SVGAGI (reference sequence). CDR3 size: 17 residues. CDR3 nucleotide sequence: TGTGCCAGCAGTCACACAGGGGATTTAGGTAGCCTGTCACCCCTCCACTTT. It yields the protein CASSHTGDLGSLSPLHF.

This chain uses TRBV6-5 with TRBJ2-1; D may be TRBD1 (5 bases). The CDR3 extends over 13 amino acids. V dropped 4 bases and J dropped 4 bases, with 8 bases sitting between them. Germline CDR1 reads MNHEY; CDR2 reads SVGAGI. The CDR3 DNA is TGTGCCAGCAGTTCCACAGGTTACAATGAGCAGTTCTTC. Protein product: CASSSTGYNEQFF.

The chain uses TRBV3-1 (or the pseudogene TRBV3-2) and TRBJ2-7; the D gene is possibly TRBD2 (5 bases). The CDR3 sequence is 15 residues long. V shed 1 base and J shed 2 bases, with 12 bases lying between them. Germline values: CDR1 LGHDT, CDR2 YNNKEL (reference sequence). CDR3 protein: CASSQGAGQTYEQYF. The CDR3 DNA follows: TGTGCCAGCAGCCAAGGGGCGGGTCAAACCTACGAGCAGTACTTC.

The V gene is TRBV19, the J gene TRBJ2-3, with D maybe TRBD2 (6 bases). The germline V and J ends were trimmed by 5 bases and 0 bases, with 18 bases remaining between them. There are 17 residues in the CDR3. In germline, CDR1 is LNHDA, CDR2 SQIVND (reference sequence). CDR3 sequence: CASSDPPGRGSTDTQYF. CDR3 bases: TGTGCCAGTAGTGATCCACCTGGGCGGGGTAGCACAGATACGCAGTATTTT.